This TCR beta chain was captured in a study of cytomegalovirus exposure and HLA in healthy donors. The PCR ran on 60 Vbeta and 13 Jbeta primers. Profiling relied on immunoSEQ multiplex PCR, and the TCRdb table lists in-frame clones only, not all of them. The data contain a few hundred thousand clones, around 90% of them singletons. Regarding this clone: Its cognate antigen is unknown.

Study-level findings and limits: A likely sequencing artifact accounted for one observed cluster of highly shared sequence variants. Sequences of the TCR beta chain were said to predict the HLA-A and HLA-B alleles of most subjects accurately. The authors later linked a missense DCLRE1C variant to TCR beta V- and J-gene trimming.

The CDR3 contains 17 residues. Germline assignment: CDR1 MGHRA and CDR2 YSYEKL. V lost 1 base and J lost 4; bases outside the gene matches: 9. The V call is TRBV4-1, the J call TRBJ2-1, with TRBD2 matching over 8 bases. Specimen: PBMCs. The sequence came from a girl aged 2 to 10 in good health and CMV-seronegative. CDR3 sequence (DNA): TGCGCCAGCAGCCAAGGGCCAGCGGGAGTGGGATACAATGAGCAGTTCTTC. Protein: CASSQGPAGVGYNEQFF.